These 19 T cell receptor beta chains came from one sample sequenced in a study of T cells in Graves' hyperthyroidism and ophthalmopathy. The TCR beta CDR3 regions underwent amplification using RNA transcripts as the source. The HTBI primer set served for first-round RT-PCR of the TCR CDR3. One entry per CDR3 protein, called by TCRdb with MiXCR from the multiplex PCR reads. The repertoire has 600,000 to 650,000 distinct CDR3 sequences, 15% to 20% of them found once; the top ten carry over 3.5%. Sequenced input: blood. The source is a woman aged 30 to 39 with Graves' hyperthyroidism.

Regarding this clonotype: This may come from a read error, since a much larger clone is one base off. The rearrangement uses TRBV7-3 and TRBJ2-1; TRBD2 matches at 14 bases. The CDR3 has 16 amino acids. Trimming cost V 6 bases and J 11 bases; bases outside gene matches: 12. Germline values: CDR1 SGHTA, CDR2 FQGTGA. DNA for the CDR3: TGTGCCAGCAGACATACCGGGACTAGCGGGAGTTTTAAGCAGTTCTTC. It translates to CASRHTGTSGSFKQFF.

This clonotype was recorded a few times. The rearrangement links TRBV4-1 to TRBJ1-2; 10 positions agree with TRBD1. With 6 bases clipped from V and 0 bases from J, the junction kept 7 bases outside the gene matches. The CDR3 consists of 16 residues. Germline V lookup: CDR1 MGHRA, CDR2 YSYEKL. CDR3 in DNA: TGCGCCAGCAGGTTCACCGGACAGGGGGCTAACTATGGCTACACCTTC. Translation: CASRFTGQGANYGYTF.

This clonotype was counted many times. CDR3 nucleotides: TGTGCCAGCAGTACCGGGACGTCTTCTTACGAGCAGTTCTTC. Protein sequence: CASSTGTSSYEQFF. This chain joins TRBV6-2 or TRBV6-3 and TRBJ2-1; D tentatively fits TRBD1 or TRBD2 (5 bases each). In germline, CDR1 is MNHEY, CDR2 SVGEGT. The ends were cut back, 5 bases at V and 10 bases at J, with 18 bases in the middle. The CDR3 spans 14 residues.

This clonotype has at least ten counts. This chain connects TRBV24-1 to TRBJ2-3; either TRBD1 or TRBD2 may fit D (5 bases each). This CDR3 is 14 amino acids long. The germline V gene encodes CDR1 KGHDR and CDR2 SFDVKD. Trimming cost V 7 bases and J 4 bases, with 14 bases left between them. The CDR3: CATSDGDPSDTQYF. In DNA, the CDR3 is TGTGCCACCAGCGACGGGGACCCATCAGATACGCAGTATTTT.

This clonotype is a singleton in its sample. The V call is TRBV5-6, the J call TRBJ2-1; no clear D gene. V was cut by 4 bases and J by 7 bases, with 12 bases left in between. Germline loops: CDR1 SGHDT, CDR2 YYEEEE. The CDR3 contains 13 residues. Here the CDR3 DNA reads TGTGCCAGCAGCCATTCCGCCATGAATGAGCAGTTCTTC. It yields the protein CASSHSAMNEQFF. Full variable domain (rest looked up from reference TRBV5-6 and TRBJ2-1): DAGVTQSPTHLIKTRGQQVTLRCSPKSGHDTVSWYQQALGQGPQFIFQYYEEEERQRGNFPDRFSGHQFPNYSSELNVNALLLGDSALYLCASSHSAMNEQFFGPGTRLTVL.

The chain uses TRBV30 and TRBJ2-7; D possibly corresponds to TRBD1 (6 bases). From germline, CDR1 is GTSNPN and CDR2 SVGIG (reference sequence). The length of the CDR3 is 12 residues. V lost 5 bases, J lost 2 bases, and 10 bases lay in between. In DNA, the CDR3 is TGTGCCTGGGAGACAGGCACCTACGAGCAGTACTTC. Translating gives CAWETGTYEQYF.

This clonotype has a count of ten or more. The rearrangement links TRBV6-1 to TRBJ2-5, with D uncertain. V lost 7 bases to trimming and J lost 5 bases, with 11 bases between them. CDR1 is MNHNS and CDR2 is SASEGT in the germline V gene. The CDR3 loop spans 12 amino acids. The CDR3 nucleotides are TGTGCCAGCACCTCGACTGGGGAGACCCAGTACTTC. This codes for CASTSTGETQYF.

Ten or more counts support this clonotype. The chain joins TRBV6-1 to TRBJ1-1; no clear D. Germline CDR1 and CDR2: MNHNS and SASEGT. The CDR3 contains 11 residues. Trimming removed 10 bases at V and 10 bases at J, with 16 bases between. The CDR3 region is CAMPAFLGAFF. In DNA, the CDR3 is TGTGCCATGCCGGCTTTCCTTGGAGCTTTCTTT.

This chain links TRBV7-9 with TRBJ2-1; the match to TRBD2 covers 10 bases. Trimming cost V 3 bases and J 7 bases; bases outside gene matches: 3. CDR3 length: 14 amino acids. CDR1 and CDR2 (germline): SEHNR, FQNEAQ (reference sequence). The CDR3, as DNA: TGTGCCAGCAGCTTGGCTAGCGGGAGAAATGAGCAGTTCTTC. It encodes CASSLASGRNEQFF.

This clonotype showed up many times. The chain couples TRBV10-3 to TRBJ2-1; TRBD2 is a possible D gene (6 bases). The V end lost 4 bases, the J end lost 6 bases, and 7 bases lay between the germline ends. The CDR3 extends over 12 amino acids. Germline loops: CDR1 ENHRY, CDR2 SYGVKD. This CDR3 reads CAISAGVNEQFF. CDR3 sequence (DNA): TGTGCCATCAGTGCGGGGGTCAATGAGCAGTTCTTC.

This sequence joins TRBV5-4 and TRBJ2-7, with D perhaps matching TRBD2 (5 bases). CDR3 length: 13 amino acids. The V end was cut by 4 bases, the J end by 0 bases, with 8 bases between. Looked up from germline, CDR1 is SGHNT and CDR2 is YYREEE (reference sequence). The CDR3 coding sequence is TGTGCCAGCAGCAGCGGCCACTCCTACGAGCAGTACTTC. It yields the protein CASSSGHSYEQYF.

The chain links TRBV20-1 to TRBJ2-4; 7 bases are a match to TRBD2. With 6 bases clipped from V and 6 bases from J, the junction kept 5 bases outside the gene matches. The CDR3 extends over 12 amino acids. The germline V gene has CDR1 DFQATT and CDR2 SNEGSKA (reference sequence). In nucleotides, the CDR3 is TGCAGTGCCCTCCCGGGGGGAAACATTCAGTACTTC. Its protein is CSALPGGNIQYF.

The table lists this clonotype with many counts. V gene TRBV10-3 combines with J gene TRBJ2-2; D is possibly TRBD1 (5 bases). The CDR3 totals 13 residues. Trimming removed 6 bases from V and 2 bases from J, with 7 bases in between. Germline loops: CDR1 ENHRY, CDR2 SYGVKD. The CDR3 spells CAISDRNTGELFF. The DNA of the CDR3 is TGTGCCATCAGCGACAGAAACACCGGGGAGCTGTTTTTT.

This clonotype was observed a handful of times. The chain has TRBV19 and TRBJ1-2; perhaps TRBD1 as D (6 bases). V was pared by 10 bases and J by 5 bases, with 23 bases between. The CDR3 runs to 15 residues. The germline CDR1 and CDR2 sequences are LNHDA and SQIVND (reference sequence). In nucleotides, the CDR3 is TGTGCCACCACTGTTTTGGACAGCGCAGTTTATGGCTACACCTTC. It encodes CATTVLDSAVYGYTF.

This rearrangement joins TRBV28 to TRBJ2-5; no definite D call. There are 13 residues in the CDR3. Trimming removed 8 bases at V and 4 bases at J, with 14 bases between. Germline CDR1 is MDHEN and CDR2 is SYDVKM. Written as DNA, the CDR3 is TGTGCCAGCTCCCTTCGTCTGGGAGAGACCCAGTACTTC. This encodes CASSLRLGETQYF.

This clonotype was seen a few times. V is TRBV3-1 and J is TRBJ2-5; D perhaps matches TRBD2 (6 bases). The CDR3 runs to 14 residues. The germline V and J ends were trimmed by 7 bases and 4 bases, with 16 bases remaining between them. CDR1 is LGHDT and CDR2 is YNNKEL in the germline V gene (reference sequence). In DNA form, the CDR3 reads TGTGCCAGCACTCAGTCCGGGGGTCCAGAGACCCAGTACTTC. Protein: CASTQSGGPETQYF.

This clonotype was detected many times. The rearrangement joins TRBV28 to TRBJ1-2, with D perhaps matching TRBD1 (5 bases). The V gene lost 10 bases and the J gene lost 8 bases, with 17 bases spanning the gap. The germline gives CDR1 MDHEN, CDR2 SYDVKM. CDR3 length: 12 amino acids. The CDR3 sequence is CATANGGRGYTF. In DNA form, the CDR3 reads TGTGCCACCGCCAACGGGGGACGGGGCTACACCTTC.

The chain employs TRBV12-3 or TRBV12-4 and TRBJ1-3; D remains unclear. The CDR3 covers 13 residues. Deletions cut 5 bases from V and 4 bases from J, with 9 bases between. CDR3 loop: CASSATDGNTIYF. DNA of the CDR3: TGTGCCAGCAGTGCCACAGACGGAAACACCATATATTTT.

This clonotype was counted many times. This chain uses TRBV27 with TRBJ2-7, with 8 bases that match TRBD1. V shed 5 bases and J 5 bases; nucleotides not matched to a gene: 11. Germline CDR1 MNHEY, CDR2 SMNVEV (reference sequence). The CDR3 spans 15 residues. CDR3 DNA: TGTGCCAGCAGTGGTGCGGTGGCAGGGGGCGACGAGCAGTACTTC. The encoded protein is CASSGAVAGGDEQYF.